The 5 T cell receptor beta chains below come from one sample, sequenced in a study of T cell clonality in common variable immunodeficiency. Assay: immunoSEQ multiplex PCR; the TCRdb copy retains only in-frame clones and omits some. The sample yields more than 30,000 clones, without any singletons. The source material was peripheral blood mononuclear cells. Source of these receptors: a person between 18 and 75 years old in good health.

This clone was counted many times. Read sequence stops 3 residues before the CDR3 end, and the germline J gene provides the missing end. V and J are TRBV6-2 or TRBV6-3 and TRBJ2-3; TRBD2 agrees at 9 bases. Losses at the gene ends were 8 bases for V and 0 bases for J; bases not matched to a gene: 12. CDR1 and CDR2 (germline): MNHEY, SVGEGT. The CDR3 totals 17 residues. The DNA read from the CDR3 is TGTGCCAGCTCGCCCTTTCCTAGCGGGATGAGCACAGATACG. Translating gives CASSPFPSGMSTDT. The complete CDR3 reads CASSPFPSGMSTDTQYF.

This clone was counted ten times or more. The read ends 3 residues before the CDR3 terminus; that terminus is restored from the germline J gene. The chain uses TRBV7-2 and TRBJ1-1; D perhaps matches TRBD1 (5 bases). Germline lookup yields CDR1 SGHTA and CDR2 FQGNSA. Trimming removed 5 bases from V and 0 bases from J, with 7 bases in between. This CDR3 contains 13 residues. The sequenced CDR3 bases are TGTGCCAGCAGCCGAGGGGTGAACACTGAA. Protein product: CASSRGVNTE. The whole CDR3 protein reads CASSRGVNTEAFF.

This clone was seen repeatedly, ten times or more. The read falls 3 residues short of the CDR3 end, and the missing part is taken from the germline J gene. The V and J genes are TRBV5-6 and TRBJ2-7; 9 bases map to TRBD2. CDR1 and CDR2 from the germline V gene are SGHDT and YYEEEE. V gave up 4 bases and J gave up 4 bases; unmatched junction bases: 3. The CDR3 is 13 residues long. CDR3 sequence: CASSAGLAYEQYF. The sequenced CDR3 bases are TGTGCCAGCAGCGCGGGACTAGCTTACGAG.

In this sample, this clone turned up many times. The missing CDR3 end, 3 residues past where the read stops, is filled in from the germline J gene. The chain is built from TRBV15 and TRBJ2-2, with D possibly matching TRBD2 (5 bases). The CDR3 spans 16 residues. Germline CDR1 reads LNHNV; CDR2 reads YYDKDF (reference sequence). Trimming left V 5 bases short and J 6 bases short, with 19 bases between. The part of the CDR3 DNA that was read is TGTGCCACCAGCTCCAAGGCGGGTACTGGGTCCGGGGAG. Its translation is CATSSKAGTGSGE. The entire CDR3 protein is CATSSKAGTGSGELFF.

This clone was seen a few times. Read coverage stops 3 residues before the CDR3 terminus; the germline J gene supplies the remainder. This chain uses TRBV19 with TRBJ2-4, with TRBD1 matching 8 bases. The CDR3 loop spans 15 amino acids. The germline gives CDR1 LNHDA, CDR2 SQIVND (reference sequence). The CDR3 loop is CASSIAGQGGYGQYF. The sequenced CDR3 bases are TGTGCCAGTAGTATAGCTGGACAGGGCGGCTATGGT.